The 19 T cell receptor beta chains listed next were all sequenced from one sample in a study of post-analysis software for immune sequencing data (dated by TCRdb to the mid-2010s). Results and caveats for the whole study, not just this receptor: Roughly 5 TRBV segments, including TRBV5-6, TRBV5-1 and TRBV20-1, were significantly more frequent in patients than controls.

The library came from PCR. This sample was sequenced with an Illumina HiSeq 2500. Unique molecular identifiers were incorporated into TCR beta cDNA libraries to reduce PCR and sequencing biases. TCRdb ran its own pipeline on the public reads, namely fastp trimming at Q25 and MiXCR clone calling, and kept in-frame beta chains. Each record represents a unique CDR3 protein, reported with the most common genes and DNA among its rows. The sample yields more than 450,000 distinct CDR3 sequences; 44% were counted once. 1.5% to 2% of the sample belongs to the ten largest clones. These TCRs' antigens remain unknown. Input material: blood. The source of these receptors is a girl between 10 and 17 years old with multiple sclerosis.

In this sample, this clonotype turned up many times. The V gene is TRBV10-3, the J gene TRBJ2-7; no clear D. The CDR3 runs to 16 residues. The germline V gene encodes CDR1 ENHRY and CDR2 SYGVKD. V was shortened by 0 bases and J by 0 bases, with 12 bases between the two germline ends. The CDR3 nucleotides are TGTGCCATCAGTGAGTCTCCAAGGGATAGCTCCTACGAGCAGTACTTC. It translates to CAISESPRDSSYEQYF.

The chain links TRBV4-1 to TRBJ2-1; D call uncertain. CDR1 MGHRA and CDR2 YSYEKL come from the germline V gene. V gave up 4 bases and J gave up 2 bases, with 12 bases separating them. The CDR3 is 15 residues long. CDR3 in amino acids: CASSRSTGPYNEQFF. The CDR3 DNA sequence: TGCGCCAGCAGCCGAAGCACGGGCCCCTACAATGAGCAGTTCTTC.

This clonotype was detected many times. V usage is TRBV7-2 and J usage is TRBJ2-1, with a tentative D call TRBD2 (6 bases). This CDR3 region has 14 residues. V gave up 1 base and J gave up 6 bases, with 10 bases separating them. Germline CDR1 and CDR2: SGHTA and FQGNSA. In DNA, the CDR3 is TGTGCCAGCAGCTTAGTTGGTAGCGGCAATGAGCAGTTCTTC. The encoded protein is CASSLVGSGNEQFF.

This chain joins TRBV7-9 and TRBJ2-7, with TRBD1 identical over 7 bases. Germline loops: CDR1 SEHNR, CDR2 FQNEAQ (reference sequence). The CDR3 is 14 amino acids. V lost 5 bases and J lost 6; bases outside the gene matches: 10. In DNA form, the CDR3 reads TGTGCCAGCAGCACACGACAGGGTGGTGGCGAGCAGTACTTC. Encoded protein: CASSTRQGGGEQYF.

This clonotype showed up many times. This sequence joins TRBV4-1 and TRBJ2-1; D is undetermined. From germline, CDR1 is MGHRA and CDR2 YSYEKL. Trimming took 4 bases from V and 8 from J, leaving 6 bases between them. This CDR3 contains 11 residues. The CDR3 region has the DNA TGCGCCAGCAGCCTCCGGGATGAGCAGTTCTTC. The encoded protein is CASSLRDEQFF.

CDR3 nucleotide sequence: TGTGCCAGCAGCGAATCTGGAAACACCATATATTTT. Its translation: CASSESGNTIYF. The V gene is TRBV12-3 or TRBV12-4, the J gene TRBJ1-3; no firm D call. V lost 6 bases and J lost 1, with 4 bases in between. The CDR3 has 12 amino acids.

In this sample, this clonotype turned up once. This rearrangement joins TRBV7-8 to TRBJ2-5; no firm D call. The J call may be mistaken, given a closer DNA end match to TRBJ2-7. From germline, CDR1 is SGHVS and CDR2 FQNEAQ. This CDR3 has 15 residues. The CDR3 spells CASSLAKGLWYEQYF. CDR3 sequence (DNA): TGTGCCAGCAGCTTAGCTAAGGGCCTGTGGTACGAGCAGTACTTC.

This clonotype was seen a handful of times. The V gene is TRBV5-1, the J gene TRBJ2-5; the match to TRBD1 covers 12 bases. Germline CDR1 reads SGHRS; CDR2 reads YFSETQ. The CDR3 has 16 amino acids. The ends lost 1 base at V and 4 bases at J; junction bases unmatched: 5. CDR3 sequence: CASSLLGQGAGETQYF. As DNA, the CDR3 is TGCGCCAGCAGCTTGCTGGGACAGGGGGCGGGAGAGACCCAGTACTTC.

This sequence joins TRBV20-1 and TRBJ2-1; 7 bases match TRBD2. The trim removed 5 bases at V and 0 bases at J, leaving 10 bases unmatched. Germline CDR1 reads DFQATT; CDR2 reads SNEGSKA (reference sequence). The CDR3 is 16 amino acids. The CDR3 region has the DNA TGCAGTGCTTTCAATAGTGGCGGGAGCTCCTACAATGAGCAGTTCTTC. Its protein is CSAFNSGGSSYNEQFF.

The chain links TRBV12-3 or TRBV12-4 to TRBJ2-1, with a weak D call TRBD2 (5 bases). The V and J ends lost 4 bases and 6 bases respectively, with 19 bases between them. The CDR3 extends over 16 amino acids. The CDR3 bases are TGTGCCAGCAGTTCCCCGACTCCGCGGGTGCTCAATGAGCAGTTCTTC. The encoded protein is CASSSPTPRVLNEQFF.

This clonotype was picked up a small number of times. This rearrangement joins TRBV5-1 to TRBJ2-7; 7 positions agree with TRBD2. Germline trimming cut 1 base from V and 0 bases from J; bases unmatched to any gene: 7. Germline loops: CDR1 SGHRS, CDR2 YFSETQ. The CDR3 has 16 amino acids. The CDR3 region is CASSLISGEGSYEQYF. In DNA, the CDR3 is TGCGCCAGCAGCTTGATATCTGGGGAGGGCTCCTACGAGCAGTACTTC.

The chain has TRBV11-3 and TRBJ2-7; 7 nucleotides match TRBD1. Germline trimming cut 2 bases from V and 6 bases from J; bases unmatched to any gene: 13. CDR3 length: 16 amino acids. The germline gives CDR1 SGHNT, CDR2 YENEEA. The CDR3 spells CASSLPILTGDGEQYF. As DNA, the CDR3 is TGTGCCAGCAGCTTACCTATACTTACAGGGGACGGCGAGCAGTACTTC.

The CDR3 loop reads CASSLIGTSGQLNEQFF. CDR3 DNA: TGTGCCAGCAGTTTAATAGGGACTAGCGGGCAACTCAATGAGCAGTTCTTC. The J gene is TRBJ2-1, the V gene TRBV12-3 or TRBV12-4; TRBD2 matches 12 bases. J gave up 6 bases and V 2 bases, and 8 bases lay outside the gene matches. The CDR3 totals 17 residues.

This rearrangement joins TRBV9 to TRBJ2-1; 10 bases are a match to TRBD2. V gave up 4 bases and J gave up 6 bases; unmatched junction bases: 7. The CDR3 spans 15 residues. Germline loops: CDR1 SGDLS, CDR2 YYNGEE. This CDR3 reads CASSLASGRRNEQFF. CDR3 DNA: TGTGCCAGCAGCCTTGCTAGCGGGAGACGCAATGAGCAGTTCTTC. The variable domain in full, completed from reference TRBV9 and TRBJ2-1, reads DSGVTQTPKHLITATGQRVTLRCSPRSGDLSVYWYQQSLDQGLQFLIQYYNGEERAKGNILERFSAQQFPDLHSELNLSSLELGDSALYFCASSLASGRRNEQFFGPGTRLTVL.

This clonotype was picked up a small number of times. This chain links TRBV29-1 with TRBJ2-3; no clear D gene. Germline CDR1 SQVTM, CDR2 ANQGSEA. This CDR3 has 12 residues. Trimming left V 2 bases short and J 2 bases short, with 5 bases between. The CDR3 nucleotides read TGCAGCGTTGAACAGTCCACAGATACGCAGTATTTT. Translating gives CSVEQSTDTQYF.

A note on this clonotype: Because it lacks the conserved phenylalanine or tryptophan at the end, this CDR3 is likely a read error. The rearrangement uses TRBV27 and TRBJ2-5; 8 bases fit TRBD2. This CDR3 has 14 amino acids. Unmatched junction bases numbered 4, after V lost 5 bases and J lost 2 bases. Germline values: CDR1 MNHEY, CDR2 SMNVEV (reference sequence). CDR3 region: CASSNGGGQETQYS. The CDR3 DNA reads as TGTGCCAGCAGTAACGGCGGGGGGCAAGAGACCCAGTACTCC.

On this clonotype itself: The junction and the germline gene differ at one end; a read error may be behind it. The chain links TRBV30 to TRBJ2-3; 8 bases map to TRBD2. The germline V gene has CDR1 GTSNPN and CDR2 SVGIG (reference sequence). The CDR3 covers 14 residues. This chain's CDR3 is CARRPSGSTDTQYF. CDR3 in DNA: TGTGCCAGGAGGCCTAGCGGGTCCACAGATACGCAGTATTTT.

V gene TRBV13 combines with J gene TRBJ1-2; TRBD1 is a possible D gene (5 bases). V lost 4 bases and J 3 bases, leaving 24 bases between the germline ends. Germline V lookup: CDR1 PRHDT, CDR2 FYEKMQ (reference sequence). The CDR3 is 18 amino acids. CDR3 sequence (DNA): TGTGCCAGCAGCTCTAGACAGCGCTTCAACGGTGGTGACTATGGCTACACCTTC. Its protein is CASSSRQRFNGGDYGYTF.

The chain uses TRBV6-1 and TRBJ2-3; D possibly matches TRBD1 or TRBD2 (5 bases each). V was clipped by 7 bases and J by 6 bases, with 17 bases between them. The CDR3 sequence is 14 residues long. In germline, CDR1 is MNHNS, CDR2 SASEGT. Written as DNA, the CDR3 is TGTGCCAGCATGGGGGAGACCCGCCGGGATACGCAGTATTTT. Its protein is CASMGETRRDTQYF.